A selection of T cell receptor beta chains follows, all from one sample in a study of cytomegalovirus exposure and HLA in healthy donors. The data were produced by immunoSEQ multiplex PCR, yet TCRdb's version contains in-frame clones alone and is incomplete. The table records under 200,000 clones, 82% of them present only once. The sample consisted of PBMCs. The receptors were sampled from a woman between 50 and 59 years old in good health and CMV-seronegative. Both conserved end residues are part of each CDR3. Clone size is given for some rows only: seen once, a few or many times, or a class if the clone is expanded.

size	J	V	CDR3
NA	TRBJ2-7	TRBV27	CASSLRTGSDEQYF
NA	TRBJ1-3	TRBV5-8	CASRKPGQGSGNTIYF
once	TRBJ1-5	TRBV2	CASSRQVSNQPQHF
NA	TRBJ2-1	TRBV9	CASSWGLAGDTDNEQFF
NA	TRBJ2-7	TRBV10-1	CASSESDMTEQYF
NA	TRBJ2-5	TRBV5-6	CASSLLADPKEETQYF
few	TRBJ1-3	TRBV25-1	CASSEYGTDSGNTIYF
NA	TRBJ2-7	TRBV28	CASSSWDRRPYEQYF
once	TRBJ1-1	TRBV19	CASFSSARALNTEAFF
NA	TRBJ2-6	TRBV4-3	CASSQGLGDNGANVLTF
few	TRBJ2-7	TRBV5-8	CASSLARGYEQYF
NA	TRBJ2-3	TRBV7-3	CASSLFTLSNTDTQYF
NA	TRBJ1-2	TRBV28	CASSLAQIYGYTF
NA	TRBJ1-2	TRBV29-1	CSVGRGGYGYTF